This is a list of T cell receptor beta chains from one sample in a study of shared clonotypes between healthy human individuals. This table comes from immunoSEQ multiplex PCR, and its TCRdb copy is limited to in-frame clones, with some not included. The sample yields hundreds of thousands of clones, 90% to 96% seen once. Sequenced material: naive CD4+ T cells sorted from blood. These receptors all come from a woman aged 25-40 years in good health. Both conserved end residues are part of each CDR3. Fields, in order: clone size, V gene, D gene, J gene, CDR3 DNA, CDR3 protein. The D gene is left open where the match is weak. Clone size, where shown, is once, few, many, or a class for clones that have expanded.

.	TRBV10-3	.	TRBJ2-1	TGTGCCATCAGCCACACGGGAGCGCCGGGTCAAGGCTCCTACAATGAGCAGTTCTTC	CAISHTGAPGQGSYNEQFF
.	TRBV18	TRBD1	TRBJ1-2	TGTGCCAGCTCACCCGGGACAGGCACTAACTATGGCTACACCTTC	CASSPGTGTNYGYTF
.	TRBV6-5	TRBD2	TRBJ2-7	TGTGCCAGCAGACCTAGACTAGCGGGGGTTTACGAGCAGTACTTC	CASRPRLAGVYEQYF
.	TRBV30	.	TRBJ1-5	TGTGCCTGGAGTGGAGACGGTCATCAGCCCCAGCATTTT	CAWSGDGHQPQHF
.	TRBV7-9	TRBD2	TRBJ2-2	TGTGCCAGCAGCGCTAAGGGACTAGCGTCCGGGGAGCTGTTTTTT	CASSAKGLASGELFF
.	TRBV6-5	.	TRBJ2-1	TGTGCCAGCACCGACCGGCGCGGTGAGCAGTTCTTC	CASTDRRGEQFF
.	TRBV6-6	TRBD2	TRBJ2-7	TGTGCCAGCAGGTCGAGCGGGAGTACCTACGAGCAGTACTTC	CASRSSGSTYEQYF
.	TRBV16	.	TRBJ2-1	TGTGCCAGCAGCCAATTGTCATACAATGAGCAGTTCTTC	CASSQLSYNEQFF
.	TRBV9	TRBD1	TRBJ1-2	TGTGCCAGCAGCGGAGGACAGGGGACCATCTATGGCTACACCTTC	CASSGGQGTIYGYTF
.	TRBV27	TRBD1	TRBJ1-1	TGTGCCAGCAAAAGACAGGGGGACACTGAAGCTTTCTTT	CASKRQGDTEAFF
.	TRBV18	.	TRBJ1-1	TGTGCCAGCTCACAGTTGGAAGTAATGAACACTGAAGCTTTCTTT	CASSQLEVMNTEAFF
.	TRBV18	.	TRBJ2-7	TGTGCCAGCTCACCCACCCGGAGGGACTACGAGCAGTACTTC	CASSPTRRDYEQYF
.	TRBV4-1	.	TRBJ2-7	TGCGCCAGCAGCCAAGAAAGAAAGGGGGGCTCCTACGAGCAGTACTTC	CASSQERKGGSYEQYF
.	TRBV7-3	.	TRBJ2-6	TGTGCCAGCAGCCCTAGCTCCGGGGCCAACGTCCTGACTTTC	CASSPSSGANVLTF
.	TRBV5-4	.	TRBJ1-3	TGTGCCAGCAGCTCCCAGGGTTCTGGAAACACCATATATTTT	CASSSQGSGNTIYF
once	TRBV19	TRBD1	TRBJ1-1	TGTGCCAGTAGTAAAGCCGGGACAGGGATACCTGAAGCTTTCTTT	CASSKAGTGIPEAFF
.	TRBV28	TRBD2	TRBJ2-4	TGTGCCAGCAATAAGCGGGAGGGCTTTTTCGAAGGCAAAAACATTCAGTACTTC	CASNKREGFFEGKNIQYF
.	TRBV7-9	TRBD2	TRBJ2-1	TGTGCCAGCAGCGAGATCAGCGGGGCCACGATACATGAGCAGTTCTTC	CASSEISGATIHEQFF
few	TRBV4-1	.	TRBJ1-3	TGCGCCAGCAGCCAAATAACAGATCGAACCATATATTTT	CASSQITDRTIYF
.	TRBV19	TRBD1	TRBJ1-5	TGTGCCAGTAGTATAAGGGACAGGGGACCTAATCAGCCCCAGCATTTT	CASSIRDRGPNQPQHF
.	TRBV7-2	.	TRBJ2-7	TGTGCCAGCAGCCCACGCCGATTTGGGGACGAGCAGTACTTC	CASSPRRFGDEQYF
.	TRBV7-6	.	TRBJ2-7	TGTGCCAGCAGCCCCTACCGGGGCTACGAGCAGTACTTC	CASSPYRGYEQYF
.	TRBV25-1	.	TRBJ2-2	TGTGCCAGCAGTGGGTCCGGGGAGCTGTTTTTT	CASSGSGELFF
.	TRBV5-4	.	TRBJ2-7	TGTGCCAGCAGCTTGGACCCTAGTAGGAACGAGCAGTACTTC	CASSLDPSRNEQYF
.	TRBV19	.	TRBJ1-2	TGTGCCAGTACCGAGCAGGGACCTGCTAACTATGGCTACACCTTC	CASTEQGPANYGYTF
once	TRBV6-1	.	TRBJ1-5	TGTGCCACCATTACCGATTATAGCAATCAGCCCCAGCATTTT	CATITDYSNQPQHF
.	TRBV11-2	TRBD1	TRBJ2-5	TGTGCCAGCAGCTACAGGGGGCGGGAGACCCAGTACTTC	CASSYRGRETQYF
.	TRBV7-6	.	TRBJ2-3	TGTGCCAGCAGCCAGCCGTGGGGGATCACAGATACGCAGTATTTT	CASSQPWGITDTQYF
.	TRBV9	TRBD1	TRBJ1-4	TGTGCCAGCAGCCGAGGAGGACAGGGGGGTGAAAAACTGTTTTTT	CASSRGGQGGEKLFF
.	TRBV19	.	TRBJ1-5	TGTGCCAGTGGGGGGGGTAGCAATCAGCCCCAGCATTTT	CASGGGSNQPQHF
few	TRBV2	TRBD1	TRBJ1-4	TGTGCCGGGACAGGCTATGAAAAACTGTTTTTT	CAGTGYEKLFF
.	TRBV4-1	.	TRBJ2-2	TGCGCCAGCAGCCAAAAGGGAGTCGGGGAGCTGTTTTTT	CASSQKGVGELFF
.	TRBV14	.	TRBJ2-1	TGTGCCAGCAGCCAATTCGATTTTGAGCAGTTCTTC	CASSQFDFEQFF
.	TRBV7-2	.	TRBJ1-3	TGTGCCAGCAGTACACAGGTGGAATGGGGAAACACCATATATTTT	CASSTQVEWGNTIYF
.	TRBV6-5	TRBD1	TRBJ1-1	TGTGCCAGCCGGGACAGAAGTAATACTGAAGCTTTCTTT	CASRDRSNTEAFF
.	TRBV6-1	.	TRBJ2-4	TGTGCCAGCAGTGAAAGGGGAGGCGACATTCAGTACTTC	CASSERGGDIQYF
.	TRBV28	.	TRBJ1-1	TGTGCCAGCAGTTCTCCCAGGGTGCAAAAAAGGTCAGTGAACACTGAAGCTTTCTTT	CASSSPRVQKRSVNTEAFF
.	TRBV7-9	TRBD1	TRBJ1-4	TGTGCCAGCAGCCCAGGGACAGGGGGCTTTGAAAAACTGTTTTTT	CASSPGTGGFEKLFF
.	TRBV7-9	.	TRBJ2-1	TGTGCCAGCAGCTTAGTCGGCGCGGGGTCCTACAATGAGCAGTTCTTC	CASSLVGAGSYNEQFF
.	TRBV4-1	TRBD1	TRBJ2-7	TGCGCCAGCAGCCATCCCCCGGGACAGGGTATGGGCGAGCAGTACTTC	CASSHPPGQGMGEQYF
.	TRBV10-3	.	TRBJ2-7	TGTGCCATCAGTGAGTCGGCTAGAGAGATGCCTTACGAGCAGTACTTC	CAISESAREMPYEQYF
.	TRBV7-2	TRBD1	TRBJ2-5	TGTGCCAGCAGCCCTCCAGGGGGCCAAGAGACCCAGTACTTC	CASSPPGGQETQYF
.	TRBV5-6	TRBD2	TRBJ2-1	TGTGCCAGCAGCCTGTTAGCGGGAGTGCGTGAGCAGTTCTTC	CASSLLAGVREQFF
.	TRBV5-6	.	TRBJ1-3	TGTGCCAGCAGCCTGGGGTGGCGCAACTCTGGAAACACCATATATTTT	CASSLGWRNSGNTIYF
.	TRBV28	.	TRBJ1-1	TGTGCCAGCAGTGGGCCGTGGCCGTCGAACACTGAAGCTTTCTTT	CASSGPWPSNTEAFF
.	TRBV4-1	TRBD2	TRBJ2-2	TGCGCCAGCAGCCAAGCCCGGGGACTAGGGTTAAACACCGGGGAGCTGTTTTTT	CASSQARGLGLNTGELFF
once	TRBV27	TRBD2	TRBJ2-7	TGTGCCAGCAGACCTACCATGGGACTACCCTCCTACGAGCAGTACTTC	CASRPTMGLPSYEQYF
.	TRBV30	.	TRBJ2-5	TGTGCCTGGAGTGTACAGGAGACCCAGTACTTC	CAWSVQETQYF
.	TRBV7-9	.	TRBJ2-7	TGTGCCAGCAGCTTAGTGTTTGGCTACGAGCAGTACTTC	CASSLVFGYEQYF
.	TRBV2	TRBD2	TRBJ2-3	TGTGCCAGCAGTATACTAGCGGAACTTAGCACAGATACGCAGTATTTT	CASSILAELSTDTQYF
.	TRBV19	.	TRBJ1-4	TGTGCCAGTACCTCCTGGACTGAGAATGAAAAACTGTTTTTT	CASTSWTENEKLFF
.	TRBV5-6	.	TRBJ1-4	TGTGCCAGCAGCTTGGCCGGGGTCCGCGGTGAAAAACTGTTTTTT	CASSLAGVRGEKLFF
.	TRBV28	TRBD2	TRBJ2-3	TGTGCCAGAGGAGGGAGGGGACCCGATACGCAGTATTTT	CARGGRGPDTQYF
.	TRBV5-4	.	TRBJ2-7	TGTGCCAGCAGCTTGCCGGGGTTTCACGAGCAGTACTTC	CASSLPGFHEQYF
once	TRBV19	.	TRBJ2-3	TGTGCCAGTAGTCCAGGAGTGACAGATACGCAGTATTTT	CASSPGVTDTQYF
.	TRBV19	TRBD1	TRBJ1-4	TGTGCCAGTAGTAGAACGACCGGGACAGAGAATGAAAAACTGTTTTTT	CASSRTTGTENEKLFF
.	TRBV30	.	TRBJ2-7	TGTGCCTGGAGTCGGAGCAGGTCGGGATACGAGCAGTACTTC	CAWSRSRSGYEQYF